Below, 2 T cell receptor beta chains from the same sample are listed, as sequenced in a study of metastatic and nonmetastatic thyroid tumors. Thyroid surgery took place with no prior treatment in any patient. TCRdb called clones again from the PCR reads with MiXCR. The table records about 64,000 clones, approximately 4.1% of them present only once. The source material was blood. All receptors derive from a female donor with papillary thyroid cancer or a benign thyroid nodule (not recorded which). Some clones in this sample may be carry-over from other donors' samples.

The CDR3 coding sequence is TGTGCCAGCAGCTTAGAAATGGTTTACAGGGAATCTGGGGCCAACGTCCTGACTTTC. This gives the protein CASSLEMVYRESGANVLTF. This sequence joins TRBV7-8 and TRBJ2-6, with D maybe TRBD1 (6 bases). V lost 1 base, J lost 1 base, and 17 bases lay in between. The CDR3 covers 19 residues. Germline V gene sequence: CDR1 SGHVS, CDR2 FQNEAQ.

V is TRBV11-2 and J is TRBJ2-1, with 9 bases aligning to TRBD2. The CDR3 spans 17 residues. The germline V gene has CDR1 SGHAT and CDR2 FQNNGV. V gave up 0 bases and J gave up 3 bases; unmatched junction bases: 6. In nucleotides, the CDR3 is TGTGCCAGCAGCTTAGATCGTAGCGGGGGATACTACAATGAGCAGTTCTTC. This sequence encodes CASSLDRSGGYYNEQFF.